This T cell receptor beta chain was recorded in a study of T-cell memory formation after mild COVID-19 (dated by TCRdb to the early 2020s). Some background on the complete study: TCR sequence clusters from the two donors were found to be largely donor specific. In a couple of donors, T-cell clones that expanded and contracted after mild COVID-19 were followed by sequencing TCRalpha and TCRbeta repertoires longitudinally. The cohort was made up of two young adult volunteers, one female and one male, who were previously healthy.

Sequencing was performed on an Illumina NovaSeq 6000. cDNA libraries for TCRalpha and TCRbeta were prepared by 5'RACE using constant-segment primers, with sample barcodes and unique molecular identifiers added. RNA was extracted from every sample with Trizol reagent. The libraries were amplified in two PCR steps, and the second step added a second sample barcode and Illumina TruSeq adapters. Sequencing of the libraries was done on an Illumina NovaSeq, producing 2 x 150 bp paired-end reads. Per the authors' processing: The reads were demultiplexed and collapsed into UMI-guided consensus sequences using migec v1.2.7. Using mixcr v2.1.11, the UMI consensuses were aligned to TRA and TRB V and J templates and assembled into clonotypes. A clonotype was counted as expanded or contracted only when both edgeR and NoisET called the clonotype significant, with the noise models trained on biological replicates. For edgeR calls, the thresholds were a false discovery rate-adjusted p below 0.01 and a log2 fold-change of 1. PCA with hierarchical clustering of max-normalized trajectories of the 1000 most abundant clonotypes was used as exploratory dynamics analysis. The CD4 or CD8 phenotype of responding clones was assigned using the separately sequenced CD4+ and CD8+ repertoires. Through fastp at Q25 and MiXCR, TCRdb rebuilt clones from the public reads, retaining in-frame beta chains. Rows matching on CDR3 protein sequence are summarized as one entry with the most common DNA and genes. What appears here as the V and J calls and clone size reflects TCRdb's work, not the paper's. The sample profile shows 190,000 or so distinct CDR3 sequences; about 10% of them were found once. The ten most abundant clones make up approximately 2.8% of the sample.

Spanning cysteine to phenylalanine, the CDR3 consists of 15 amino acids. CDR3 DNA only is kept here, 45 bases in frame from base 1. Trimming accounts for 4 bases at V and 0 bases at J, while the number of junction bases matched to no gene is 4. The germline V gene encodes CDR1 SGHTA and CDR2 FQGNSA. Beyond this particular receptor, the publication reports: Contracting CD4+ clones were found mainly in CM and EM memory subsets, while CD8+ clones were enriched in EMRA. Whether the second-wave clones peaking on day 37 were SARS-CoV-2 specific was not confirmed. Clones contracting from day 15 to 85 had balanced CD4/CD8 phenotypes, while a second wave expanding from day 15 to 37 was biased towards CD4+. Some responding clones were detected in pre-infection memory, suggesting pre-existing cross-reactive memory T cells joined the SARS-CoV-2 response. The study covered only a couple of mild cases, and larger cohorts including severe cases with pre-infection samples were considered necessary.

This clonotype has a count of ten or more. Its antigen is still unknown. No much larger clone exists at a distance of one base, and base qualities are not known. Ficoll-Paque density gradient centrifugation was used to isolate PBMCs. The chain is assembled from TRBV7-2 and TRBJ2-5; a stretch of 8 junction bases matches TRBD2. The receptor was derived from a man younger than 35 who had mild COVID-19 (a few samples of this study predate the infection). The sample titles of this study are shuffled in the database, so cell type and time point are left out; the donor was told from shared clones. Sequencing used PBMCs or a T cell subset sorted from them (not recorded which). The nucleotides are TGTGCCAGCAGCTCCCTAGCGGGTAACCAAGAGACCCAGTACTTC. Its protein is CASSSLAGNQETQYF.